Below are 16 T cell receptor beta chains sequenced from a single sample in a study of T cell responses to AZD1222 COVID-19 vaccine. Profiled with immunoSEQ multiplex PCR; TCRdb holds only in-frame clones, not every one. The sample gives 250,000 or so clones, 80% to 95% of which show up once; roughly 0.6% is in the top ten. Source: peripheral blood, taken on day 0 of AZD1222 vaccination. The receptors shown here come from an adult in good health.

V is TRBV28 and J is TRBJ1-3; D remains unclear. The CDR3 runs to 13 residues. CDR1 and CDR2 from the germline V gene are MDHEN and SYDVKM. Trimming stripped 8 bases from V and 0 bases from J, with 8 bases between. The CDR3 bases are TGTGCCAGCCGGGTCAGCTCTGGAAACACCATATATTTT. This translates into CASRVSSGNTIYF.

The chain has TRBV7-8 and TRBJ2-1; either TRBD1 or TRBD2 may supply D (5 bases each). The CDR3 is 15 residues long. The germline V gene has CDR1 SGHVS and CDR2 FQNEAQ. The V gene lost 3 bases and the J gene lost 2 bases, with 11 bases spanning the gap. CDR3 nucleotide sequence: TGTGCCAGCAGCTTCCGGGACCTGACCTACAATGAGCAGTTCTTC. Translating gives CASSFRDLTYNEQFF.

CDR3 nucleotide sequence: TGTGCCAGCACTCCCCAGGGCGGGAGCACTGAAGCTTTCTTT. Protein sequence: CASTPQGGSTEAFF. J is TRBJ1-1 and V is TRBV2; D might be TRBD1 (5 bases). This CDR3 contains 14 residues. Trimming removed 7 bases from V and 4 bases from J, with 16 bases in between. The germline gives CDR1 SNHLY, CDR2 FYNNEI.

The chain links TRBV13 to TRBJ2-1; TRBD2 matches at 12 bases. The V segment lost 1 base and the J segment 9 bases; nucleotides outside the gene matches: 7. CDR1 is PRHDT, CDR2 FYEKMQ, per germline (reference sequence). The CDR3 contains 16 residues. The CDR3, as DNA: TGTGCCAGCAGCTTAGAATCGGGACTAGCGGGCGTTGAGCAGTTCTTC. Residues: CASSLESGLAGVEQFF. The variable domain in full, completed from reference TRBV13 and TRBJ2-1, reads AAGVIQSPRHLIKEKRETATLKCYPIPRHDTVYWYQQGPGQDPQFLISFYEKMQSDKGSIPDRFSAQQFSDYHSELNMSSLELGDSALYFCASSLESGLAGVEQFFGPGTRLTVL.

The rearrangement uses TRBV15 and TRBJ1-2; no reliable D call. Germline values: CDR1 LNHNV, CDR2 YYDKDF (reference sequence). V lost 0 bases and J lost 2, with 10 bases in between. The CDR3 has 15 residues. The CDR3 spells CATSRDPTLNYGYTF. CDR3 nucleotides: TGTGCCACCAGCAGAGACCCGACACTAAACTATGGCTACACCTTC.

This chain joins TRBV6-6 and TRBJ2-3; D remains ambiguous. Deletions cut 0 bases from V and 4 bases from J, with 11 bases between. The CDR3 totals 15 residues. Germline V gives CDR1 MNHNY, CDR2 SVGAGI (reference sequence). The CDR3 DNA reads as TGTGCCAGCAGTTACTCGAGTGCGAGCGCAGATACGCAGTATTTT. It specifies CASSYSSASADTQYF.

The chain employs TRBV27 and TRBJ2-1; TRBD2 matches at 9 bases. V shed 6 bases and J 5 bases; nucleotides not matched to a gene: 11. The length of the CDR3 is 16 residues. CDR1 MNHEY and CDR2 SMNVEV come from the germline V gene (reference sequence). CDR3: CASRLRSSGRDNEQFF. CDR3 sequence (DNA): TGTGCCAGCAGATTGAGGAGTAGCGGGAGAGACAATGAGCAGTTCTTC.

The chain is built from TRBV7-3 and TRBJ2-2, with 7 bases aligning to TRBD2. Germline CDR1 reads SGHTA; CDR2 reads FQGTGA. V shed 2 bases and J 8 bases; nucleotides not matched to a gene: 20. CDR3 length: 19 amino acids. CDR3 sequence: CASSLVAPSTSLNWGELFF. The CDR3, as DNA: TGTGCCAGCAGCTTAGTGGCCCCTTCGACTAGCCTCAATTGGGGGGAGCTGTTTTTT. Based on the CDR3 plus reference TRBV7-3 and TRBJ2-2, the full variable domain is GAGVSQTPSNKVTEKGKYVELRCDPISGHTALYWYRQSLGQGPEFLIYFQGTGAADDSGLPNDRFFAVRPEGSVSTLKIQRTERGDSAVYLCASSLVAPSTSLNWGELFFGEGSRLTVL.

The chain couples TRBV28 to TRBJ1-5, with D unresolved. V shed 2 bases and J shed 4 bases, with 3 bases lying between them. The CDR3 runs to 12 residues. In germline, CDR1 is MDHEN, CDR2 SYDVKM. DNA of the CDR3: TGTGCCAGCAGTTTACGTAATCAGCCCCAGCATTTT. It encodes CASSLRNQPQHF.

The chain uses TRBV15 and TRBJ2-7; 11 nucleotides agree with TRBD1. The J segment lost 6 bases and the V segment lost 5 bases, leaving 6 bases of the junction unmatched. The CDR3 is 14 amino acids. Germline CDR1 and CDR2: LNHNV and YYDKDF (reference sequence). CDR3 nucleotide sequence: TGTGCCACCAGCGCAAGGACAGGGGGCGTCGAGCAGTACTTC. It encodes CATSARTGGVEQYF. Based on the CDR3 plus reference TRBV15 and TRBJ2-7, the full variable domain is DAMVIQNPRYQVTQFGKPVTLSCSQTLNHNVMYWYQQKSSQAPKLLFHYYDKDFNNEADTPDNFQSRRPNTSFCFLDIRSPGLGDTAMYLCATSARTGGVEQYFGPGTRLTVT.

The chain employs TRBV18 and TRBJ1-5; D remains unclear. The germline gives CDR1 KGHSH, CDR2 LQKENI. The CDR3 has 16 amino acids. V shed 2 bases and J shed 0 bases, with 11 bases lying between them. The CDR3 bases are TGTGCCAGCTCACCAGCTGCAGCTTATAGCAATCAGCCCCAGCATTTT. Protein: CASSPAAAYSNQPQHF.

On this clone: Other DNA sequences in the sample encode the same CDR3. The rearrangement joins TRBV18 to TRBJ1-3, with D unresolved. CDR1 is KGHSH and CDR2 is LQKENI in the germline V gene. The CDR3 length is 14 residues. V shed 3 bases and J shed 0 bases, with 6 bases lying between them. CDR3 coding DNA: TGTGCCAGCTCACCTAGGGACTCTGGAAACACCATATATTTT. As protein: CASSPRDSGNTIYF.

This chain uses TRBV10-3 with TRBJ1-2; possibly TRBD1 for D (5 bases). The germline V gene encodes CDR1 ENHRY and CDR2 SYGVKD. V was shortened by 0 bases and J by 2 bases, with 16 bases between the two germline ends. The CDR3 extends over 17 amino acids. DNA for the CDR3: TGTGCCATCAGTGAGTCGAAATTAGGGGACGGCAACTATGGCTACACCTTC. This translates into CAISESKLGDGNYGYTF.

The chain uses TRBV27 and TRBJ2-3; 10 bases are a match to TRBD1. The junction had 5 bases not matched to a gene; V was cut back by 1 base and J by 1 base. The CDR3 contains 17 residues. Germline V lookup: CDR1 MNHEY, CDR2 SMNVEV (reference sequence). This CDR3 reads CASSLFGQGVRTDTQYF. In nucleotides, the CDR3 is TGTGCCAGCAGTTTATTTGGACAGGGGGTACGCACAGATACGCAGTATTTT.

The chain recombines TRBV7-9 with TRBJ2-1; tentative D call: TRBD2 (6 bases). Germline CDR1 reads SEHNR; CDR2 reads FQNEAQ (reference sequence). The CDR3 loop spans 13 amino acids. Trimming shortened V by 7 bases and J by 10 bases, and 17 bases separated the two germline ends. CDR3 sequence: CASNPLGLPEQFF. In nucleotides, the CDR3 is TGTGCCAGCAACCCCCTGGGACTCCCGGAGCAGTTCTTC. Based on the CDR3 plus reference TRBV7-9 and TRBJ2-1, the full variable domain is DTGVSQNPRHKITKRGQNVTFRCDPISEHNRLYWYRQTLGQGPEFLTYFQNEAQLEKSRLLSDRFSAERPKGSFSTLEIQRTEQGDSAMYLCASNPLGLPEQFFGPGTRLTVL.

V gene TRBV6-5 combines with J gene TRBJ2-7; D gene ambiguous. The CDR3 covers 14 residues. Germline V gene data show CDR1 as MNHEY and CDR2 as SVGAGI. The V gene lost 6 bases and the J gene lost 7 bases, with 19 bases spanning the gap. CDR3 residues: CASSLNVQAREQYF. Here the CDR3 DNA reads TGTGCCAGCAGCTTAAACGTCCAGGCGCGAGAGCAGTACTTC.